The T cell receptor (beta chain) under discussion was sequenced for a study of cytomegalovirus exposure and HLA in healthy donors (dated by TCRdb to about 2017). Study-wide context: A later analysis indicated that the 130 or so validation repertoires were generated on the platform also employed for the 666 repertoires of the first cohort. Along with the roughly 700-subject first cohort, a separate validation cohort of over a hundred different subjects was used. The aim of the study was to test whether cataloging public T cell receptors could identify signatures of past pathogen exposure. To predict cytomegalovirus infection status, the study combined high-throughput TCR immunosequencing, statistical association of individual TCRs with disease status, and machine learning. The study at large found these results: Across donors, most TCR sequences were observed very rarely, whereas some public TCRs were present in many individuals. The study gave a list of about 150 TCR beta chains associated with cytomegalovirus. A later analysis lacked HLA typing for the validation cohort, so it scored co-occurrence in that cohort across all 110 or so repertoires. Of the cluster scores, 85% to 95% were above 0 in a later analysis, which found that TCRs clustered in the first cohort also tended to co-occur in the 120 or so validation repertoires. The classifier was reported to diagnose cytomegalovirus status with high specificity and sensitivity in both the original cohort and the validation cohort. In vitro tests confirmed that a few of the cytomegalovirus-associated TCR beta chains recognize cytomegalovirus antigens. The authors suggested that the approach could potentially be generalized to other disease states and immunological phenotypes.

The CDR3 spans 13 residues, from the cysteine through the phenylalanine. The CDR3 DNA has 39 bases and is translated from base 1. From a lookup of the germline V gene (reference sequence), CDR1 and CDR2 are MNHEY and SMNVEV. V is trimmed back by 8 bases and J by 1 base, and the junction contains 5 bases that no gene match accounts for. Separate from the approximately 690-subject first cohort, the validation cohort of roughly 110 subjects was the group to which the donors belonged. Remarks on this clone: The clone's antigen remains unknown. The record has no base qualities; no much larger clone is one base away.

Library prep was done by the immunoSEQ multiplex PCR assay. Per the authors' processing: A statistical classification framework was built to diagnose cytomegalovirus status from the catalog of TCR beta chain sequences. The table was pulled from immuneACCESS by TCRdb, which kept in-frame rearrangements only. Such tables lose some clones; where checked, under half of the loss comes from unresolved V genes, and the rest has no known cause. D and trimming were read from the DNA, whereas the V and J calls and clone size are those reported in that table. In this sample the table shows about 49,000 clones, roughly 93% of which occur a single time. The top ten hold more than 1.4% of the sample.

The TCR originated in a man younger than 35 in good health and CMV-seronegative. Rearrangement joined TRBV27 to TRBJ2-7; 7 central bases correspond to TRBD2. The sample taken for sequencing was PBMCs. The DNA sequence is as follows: TGTGCCAGCGGGGCGGGAGCTTCCTACGAGCAGTACTTC. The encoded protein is CASGAGASYEQYF.